The present entry profiles one T cell receptor beta chain with its context. The sample belongs to a study of blood T cell repertoires in COVID-19. V was clipped by 4 bases and J by 4 bases, with 11 bases between them. Germline V gene lookup returns CDR1 SGHDT and CDR2 YYEEEE. CDR3 length: 13 residues. TCRdb keeps only in-frame clones here, not all; method: immunoSEQ multiplex PCR. The profile shows roughly 160,000 clones, 88% of them singletons. Sequences were obtained from peripheral blood. The rearrangement links TRBV5-6 to TRBJ2-5, with D unclear. This clonotype originated in a man in his 60s with acute or convalescent COVID-19. The DNA of the CDR3 is TGTGCCAGCAGCCGCTTTGAGCGAGAGACCCAGTACTTC. This sequence encodes CASSRFERETQYF.